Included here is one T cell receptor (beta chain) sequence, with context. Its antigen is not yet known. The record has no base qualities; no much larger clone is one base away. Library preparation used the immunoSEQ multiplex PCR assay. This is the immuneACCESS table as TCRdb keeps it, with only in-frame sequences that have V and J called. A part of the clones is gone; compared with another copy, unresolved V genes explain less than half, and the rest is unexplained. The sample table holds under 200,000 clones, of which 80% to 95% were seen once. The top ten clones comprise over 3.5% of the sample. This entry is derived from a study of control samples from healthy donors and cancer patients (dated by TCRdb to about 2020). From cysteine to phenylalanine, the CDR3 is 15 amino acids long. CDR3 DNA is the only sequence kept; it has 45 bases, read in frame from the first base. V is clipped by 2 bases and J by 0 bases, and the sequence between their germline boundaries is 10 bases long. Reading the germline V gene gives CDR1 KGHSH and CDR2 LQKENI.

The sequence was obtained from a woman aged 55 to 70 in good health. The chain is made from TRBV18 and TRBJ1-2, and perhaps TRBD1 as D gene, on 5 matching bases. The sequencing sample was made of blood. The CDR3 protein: CASSPETASNYGYTF. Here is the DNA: TGTGCCAGCTCACCAGAGACAGCTTCTAACTATGGCTACACCTTC.